The rows below give T cell receptor beta chains drawn from one sample of a study of blood T cell repertoires in COVID-19. Sequencing used immunoSEQ multiplex PCR; TCRdb keeps in-frame clones, though not all of them. The sample shows more than 140,000 clones, 70% to 90% of them seen only once. Material: peripheral blood. The receptor set was obtained from an older woman with acute or convalescent COVID-19. Each CDR3 is given with its conserved first and last residue. Fields, in order: clone size, D gene, J gene, V gene, CDR3 protein, CDR3 DNA. A D gene is named only where the DNA matches it firmly. Clone size appears in some rows only: once, few, many, or a class for an expanded clone.

>NA|TRBD2|TRBJ2-3|TRBV20-1
CSASGGLAGSDTQYF
TGCAGTGCTAGTGGGGGACTAGCGGGGTCAGATACGCAGTATTTT
>NA|TRBD2|TRBJ2-5|TRBV15
CATSREDGLAEETQYF
TGTGCCACCAGCAGAGAGGACGGACTAGCGGAAGAGACCCAGTACTTC
>NA|TRBD1|TRBJ1-1|TRBV3-1/TRBV3-2
CASSQQGAGTEAFF
TGTGCCAGCAGCCAACAGGGGGCGGGCACTGAAGCTTTCTTT
>once|TRBD1|TRBJ1-2|TRBV5-1
CASSLAAQGAYGYTF
TGCGCCAGCAGCTTGGCGGCCCAGGGGGCTTACGGCTACACCTTC
>NA|TRBD2|TRBJ2-4|TRBV30
CAWSVPSGGVLAKNIQYF
TGTGCCTGGAGTGTACCCAGCGGGGGGGTGCTAGCCAAAAACATTCAGTACTTC
>NA|NA|TRBJ1-5|TRBV29-1
CSVRQASNQPQHF
TGCAGCGTGAGACAGGCCAGCAATCAGCCCCAGCATTTT
>NA|NA|TRBJ1-2|TRBV5-1
CASSVDGSYGYTF
TGCGCCAGCAGCGTGGACGGTAGCTATGGCTACACCTTC
>NA|NA|TRBJ2-1|TRBV10-3
CATRSGPPGNNEQFF
TGTGCCACCCGGTCGGGTCCCCCGGGGAACAATGAGCAGTTCTTC
>NA|TRBD2|TRBJ2-1|TRBV19
CASTDRGGSYNEQFF
TGTGCCAGTACCGATCGGGGGGGGTCCTACAATGAGCAGTTCTTC
>NA|NA|TRBJ2-5|TRBV14
CASSQEDWQETQYF
TGTGCCAGCAGCCAAGAAGACTGGCAAGAGACCCAGTACTTC
>few|NA|TRBJ2-7|TRBV6-5
CASSGHTYEQYF
TGTGCCAGCAGCGGTCATACCTACGAGCAGTACTTC
>NA|NA|TRBJ2-7|TRBV5-5
CASSLEQTYEQYF
TGTGCCAGCAGCTTGGAACAGACCTACGAGCAGTACTTC
>NA|NA|TRBJ2-2|TRBV5-6
CASSLGGGELFF
TGTGCCAGCAGCTTGGGCGGCGGGGAGCTGTTTTTT
>NA|NA|TRBJ1-6|TRBV27
CASRNRVSPLHF
TGTGCCAGCAGAAACAGGGTATCACCCCTCCACTTT
>NA|TRBD2|TRBJ2-3|TRBV4-1
CASSQLGGLAGRDTQYF
TGCGCCAGCAGCCAACTTGGGGGACTAGCGGGGCGGGATACGCAGTATTTT
>NA|NA|TRBJ1-6|TRBV28
CAIYSRGGKDSPLHF
TGTGCCATCTACTCGAGGGGGGGGAAGGATTCACCCCTCCACTTT
>NA|NA|TRBJ2-3|TRBV18
CASSPRGVGGPRDTQYF
TGTGCCAGCTCACCAAGAGGCGTGGGGGGACCCAGAGATACGCAGTATTTT
>NA|TRBD1|TRBJ1-6|TRBV30
CAWSSRQGIYNSPLHF
TGTGCCTGGAGTTCACGACAGGGTATTTATAATTCACCCCTCCACTTT
>NA|NA|TRBJ1-1|TRBV6-5
CASTYRVEAEAFF
TGTGCCAGCACCTACAGGGTCGAGGCTGAAGCTTTCTTT
>NA|TRBD2|TRBJ2-1|TRBV7-9
CASSLPRGGRHNEQFF
TGTGCCAGCAGCTTACCACGGGGGGGCCGCCACAATGAGCAGTTCTTC
>once|TRBD1|TRBJ1-1|TRBV7-3
CASSPGQGVLSEAFF
TGTGCCAGCAGCCCGGGACAGGGGGTATTGTCTGAAGCTTTCTTT
>NA|NA|TRBJ1-3|TRBV5-1
CASTNPGTGNTIYF
TGCGCCAGCACTAACCCAGGGACTGGAAACACCATATATTTT
>NA|NA|TRBJ1-5|TRBV27
CASSLSNSNQPQHF
TGTGCCAGCAGTTTAAGCAATAGCAATCAGCCCCAGCATTTT
>NA|NA|TRBJ2-1|TRBV4-1
CASSQAWERLADNEQFF
TGCGCCAGCAGCCAAGCCTGGGAGCGTTTGGCCGACAATGAGCAGTTCTTC
>NA|NA|TRBJ2-2|TRBV7-9
CASSLSGLTNTGELFF
TGTGCCAGCAGCTTATCCGGACTCACGAACACCGGGGAGCTGTTTTTT
>NA|TRBD2|TRBJ2-3|TRBV14
CASSRGGSTDTQYF
TGTGCCAGCAGCCGCGGGGGAAGCACAGATACGCAGTATTTT
>NA|NA|TRBJ2-3|TRBV10-1
CASSGTASAATDTQYF
TGCGCCAGCAGTGGGACCGCTAGCGCGGCCACAGATACGCAGTATTTT
>NA|NA|TRBJ1-6|TRBV19
CASSLPGTLHF
TGTGCCAGTAGTCTCCCAGGGACTCTCCACTTT